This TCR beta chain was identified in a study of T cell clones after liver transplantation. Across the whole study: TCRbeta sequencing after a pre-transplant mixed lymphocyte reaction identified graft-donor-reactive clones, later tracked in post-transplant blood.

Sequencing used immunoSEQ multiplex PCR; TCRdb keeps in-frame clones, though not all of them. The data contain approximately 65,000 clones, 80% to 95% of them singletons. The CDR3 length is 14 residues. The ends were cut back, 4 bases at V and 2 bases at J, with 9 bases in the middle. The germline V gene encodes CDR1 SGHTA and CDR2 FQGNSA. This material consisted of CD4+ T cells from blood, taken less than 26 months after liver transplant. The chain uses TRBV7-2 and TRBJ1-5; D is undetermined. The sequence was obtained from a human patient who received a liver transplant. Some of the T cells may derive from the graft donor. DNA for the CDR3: TGTGCCAGCAGCTCCTTCGGGGGCAATCAGCCCCAGCATTTT. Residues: CASSSFGGNQPQHF.